This T cell receptor (beta chain) came from a study of post-analysis software for immune sequencing data. Study details: Progressive-relapsing, secondary progressive and relapsing-remitting multiple sclerosis were among the disease courses included.

A remark on this clonotype: Its matching antigen is unknown.

General study points: Relative to controls, patients had a few TRBV segments at higher frequency, with TRBV5-6, TRBV5-1 and TRBV20-1 among these. Compared with controls, patients showed significantly lower normalized Chao1 diversity. Under the F measure, samples that were prepared in one batch clustered strongly together.

Unique molecular identifiers had been added to the TCR beta cDNA libraries. Yield was 500,000 or so cDNA molecules from roughly 0.93 to 9.6 million T cells. TCRdb processed the PCR reads anew with MiXCR; each CDR3 protein has one entry. The sample lists hundreds of thousands of distinct CDR3 sequences; 53% were seen once. V was shortened by 3 bases and J by 0 bases, with 11 bases between the two germline ends. The CDR3 is made up of 15 amino acids. The sequence was obtained from a girl aged 10 to 17 with multiple sclerosis. The chain carries TRBV12-3 or TRBV12-4 and TRBJ2-5; D uncertain. Specimen: blood. CDR3 residues: CASSLLTAHQETQYF. CDR3 DNA sequence: TGTGCCAGCAGTTTGTTAACTGCCCACCAAGAGACCCAGTACTTC.